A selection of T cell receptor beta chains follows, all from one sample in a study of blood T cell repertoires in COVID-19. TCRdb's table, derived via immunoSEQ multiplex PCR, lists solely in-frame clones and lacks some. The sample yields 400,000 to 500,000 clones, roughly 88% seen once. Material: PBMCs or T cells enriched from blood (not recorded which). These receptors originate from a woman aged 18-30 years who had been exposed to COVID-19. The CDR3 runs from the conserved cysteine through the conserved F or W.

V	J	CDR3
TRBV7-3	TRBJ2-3	CASSTTSGTDTQYF
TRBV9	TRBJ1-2	CASSATTVNYGYTF
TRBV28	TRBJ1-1	CASSSRTGGPFGTEAFF
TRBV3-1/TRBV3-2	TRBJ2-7	CASSQDLGRANEQYF
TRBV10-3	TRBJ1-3	CAISEWDRVSGNTIYF
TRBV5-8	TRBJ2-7	CASSLPPAYEQYF
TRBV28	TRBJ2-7	CASRDRSSYEQYF
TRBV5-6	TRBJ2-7	CASSSPNNRVEQYF
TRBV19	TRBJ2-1	CASSIWRGPGNEQFF
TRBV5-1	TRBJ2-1	CASSDRLVSYNEQFF
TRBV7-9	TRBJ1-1	CASSQTGKMNTEAFF
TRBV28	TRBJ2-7	CASSPDRVPYEQYF
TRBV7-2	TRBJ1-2	CASSLDRGVNGYTF
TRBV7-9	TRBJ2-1	CASSPLSGNNEQFF
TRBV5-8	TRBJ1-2	CASSGDRGLGYGYTF
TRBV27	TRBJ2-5	CASSPLAHFTETQYF
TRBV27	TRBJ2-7	CAVGGGATYEQYF
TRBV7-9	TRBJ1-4	CASSFPPTSVGEKLFF
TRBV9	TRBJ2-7	CASSVDATASYEQYF
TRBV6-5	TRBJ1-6	CASSYDRASPLHF
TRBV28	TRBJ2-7	CASRRTSGWHEQYF
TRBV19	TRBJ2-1	CASSIFGTSGDEQFF